This is a list of T cell receptor beta chains from one sample in a study of radiotherapy plus CTLA-4 blockade in lung cancer. Repertoires were generated with immunoSEQ multiplex PCR, while TCRdb's copy carries only in-frame clones and drops some. The sample holds about 60,000 clones, about three quarters seen once. The sample consisted of peripheral blood, taken from a patient treated with radiotherapy plus ipilimumab. These receptors were obtained from a human donor with non-small cell lung cancer who had a partial response to radiotherapy plus ipilimumab. The CDR3 runs from the conserved cysteine through the conserved F or W. A D gene is named only where the DNA matches it firmly. Only some rows state a clone size, as once, few, many or a class for expanded clones.

-,TRBV6-5,-,TRBJ2-2,CASTHPTNTGELFF,TGTGCCAGCACACACCCCACGAACACCGGGGAGCTGTTTTTT
-,TRBV6-5,TRBD1,TRBJ1-2,CASSSPGTGFRVYTF,TGTGCCAGCAGTTCCCCCGGGACAGGGTTTAGGGTCTACACCTTC
-,TRBV30,-,TRBJ2-7,CAWSGSSSYEQYF,TGTGCCTGGAGTGGATCGAGCTCCTACGAGCAGTACTTC
-,TRBV7-8,TRBD1,TRBJ2-5,CASSFEDSGQQETQYF,TGTGCCAGCAGCTTCGAGGACTCGGGACAGCAAGAGACCCAGTACTTC
-,TRBV5-6,-,TRBJ2-5,CASSLQGKTQYF,TGTGCCAGCAGCTTACAGGGAAAGACCCAGTACTTC
-,TRBV21-1,-,TRBJ1-5,CASRGRGSSNQPQHF,TGTGCCAGCAGGGGCAGGGGGTCTAGCAATCAGCCCCAGCATTTT
-,TRBV20-1,-,TRBJ2-3,CSARAGDTQYF,TGCAGTGCTAGGGCCGGGGATACGCAGTATTTT
-,TRBV5-1,-,TRBJ2-1,CASSLSWPTNEQFF,TGCGCCAGCAGCTTGAGTTGGCCAACCAATGAGCAGTTCTTC
-,TRBV27,-,TRBJ1-1,CASSYSGLGNTEAFF,TGTGCCAGCAGTTATTCAGGGTTGGGGAACACTGAAGCTTTCTTT
-,TRBV9,-,TRBJ2-7,CASSPRALGAEQYF,TGTGCCAGCAGCCCCCGGGCCCTAGGGGCCGAGCAGTACTTC
-,TRBV4-2,TRBD2,TRBJ2-3,CASSQTQAGGLADTQYF,TGTGCCAGCAGCCAAACGCAAGCGGGGGGGCTGGCAGATACGCAGTATTTT
-,TRBV5-1,TRBD1,TRBJ1-1,CASSPWGNGGQVNTEAFF,TGCGCCAGCAGCCCGTGGGGAAATGGGGGACAGGTGAACACTGAAGCTTTCTTT
-,TRBV10-2,TRBD1,TRBJ2-7,CASSVKGADYEQYF,TGCGCCAGCAGTGTAAAGGGGGCGGACTACGAGCAGTACTTC
few,TRBV7-9,-,TRBJ1-1,CASTSGGGLGTEAFF,TGTGCCAGCACCTCTGGGGGGGGGCTAGGAACTGAAGCTTTCTTT
-,TRBV5-1,-,TRBJ2-7,CASRLVGEQYF,TGCGCCAGCAGGCTAGTGGGCGAGCAGTACTTC
-,TRBV6-6,TRBD1,TRBJ2-3,CATSNRDRGLPDTQYF,TGTGCCACATCAAATCGGGACAGGGGGCTTCCAGATACGCAGTATTTT
-,TRBV5-1,TRBD1,TRBJ2-5,CASSAGTGAETQYF,TGCGCCAGCAGCGCCGGGACAGGGGCAGAGACCCAGTACTTC
few,TRBV6-1,-,TRBJ2-7,CASSEAKDSREQYF,TGTGCCAGCAGTGAAGCGAAGGACAGTAGAGAGCAGTACTTC
-,TRBV7-2,TRBD1,TRBJ1-4,CASSIRDRDEKLFF,TGTGCCAGCAGCATCCGGGACAGGGATGAAAAACTGTTTTTT
-,TRBV6-1,-,TRBJ1-1,CASSPRENTEAFF,TGTGCCAGCAGTCCCCGAGAGAACACTGAAGCTTTCTTT
few,TRBV15,TRBD1,TRBJ2-1,CATKTGTGTNEQFF,TGTGCCACCAAGACAGGGACAGGGACGAATGAGCAGTTCTTC
-,TRBV14,TRBD1,TRBJ1-1,CASSPQGAGTEAFF,TGTGCCAGCAGCCCTCAGGGGGCAGGGACTGAAGCTTTCTTT
-,TRBV5-4,-,TRBJ2-7,CASSLGYGSSYEQYF,TGTGCCAGCAGCTTGGGTTACGGGAGCTCCTACGAGCAGTACTTC
-,TRBV27,TRBD1,TRBJ1-5,CASSFAGQGGFSNQPQHF,TGTGCCAGCAGTTTCGCGGGACAGGGGGGGTTTAGCAATCAGCCCCAGCATTTT
-,TRBV5-4,-,TRBJ2-1,CASSPAEGRGIHEQFF,TGTGCCAGCAGCCCCGCGGAGGGCAGGGGGATCCATGAGCAGTTCTTC
few,TRBV30,TRBD1,TRBJ1-5,CAWSTQGASQPQHF,TGTGCCTGGAGTACACAGGGGGCTAGTCAGCCCCAGCATTTT
once,TRBV6-5,TRBD2,TRBJ2-3,CASSLELAGVTDTQYF,TGTGCCAGCAGTTTGGAACTAGCGGGGGTCACAGATACGCAGTATTTT
-,TRBV5-6,-,TRBJ1-5,CASSHTGSNQPQHF,TGTGCCAGCAGCCACACAGGGTCGAATCAGCCCCAGCATTTT
-,TRBV9,-,TRBJ2-1,CASSVVAGSSTYNEQFF,TGTGCCAGCAGCGTAGTTGCGGGGTCAAGTACCTACAATGAGCAGTTCTTC